This paragraph reports one T cell receptor beta chain. Its antigen is not known. Clones were read by immunoSEQ multiplex PCR, and TCRdb kept only the in-frame ones, dropping some. This table holds roughly 36,000 clones, around 32% found once. This entry belongs to a study of sequential checkpoint blockade in melanoma. Study background: Each arm's sequence ended with maintenance nivolumab. After nivolumab or ipilimumab alone, about two dozen patients had week-13 rebiopsies. Broader study findings: Pretreatment TIL clonality tracked with response in the nivolumab-first arm. Patients with week-13 increases in T-cell fraction and clonality benefited about 30 times more often.

The V and J ends lost 0 bases and 5 bases respectively, with 13 bases between them. The germline CDR1 and CDR2 sequences are ENHRY and SYGVKD. This CDR3 comprises 16 residues. Documented treatment: randomized to nivolumab then ipilimumab (arm A) or the reverse (arm B). The receptor was derived from a human donor with melanoma. The sequenced sample was tumor tissue (inferred from file names), obtained from a patient given nivolumab and ipilimumab in sequence. The V call is TRBV10-3, the J call TRBJ2-2; maybe TRBD2 (6 bases). The CDR3 sequence: CAISESDGRGTGELFF. CDR3 DNA: TGTGCCATCAGTGAGTCTGACGGGAGAGGTACCGGGGAGCTGTTTTTT.